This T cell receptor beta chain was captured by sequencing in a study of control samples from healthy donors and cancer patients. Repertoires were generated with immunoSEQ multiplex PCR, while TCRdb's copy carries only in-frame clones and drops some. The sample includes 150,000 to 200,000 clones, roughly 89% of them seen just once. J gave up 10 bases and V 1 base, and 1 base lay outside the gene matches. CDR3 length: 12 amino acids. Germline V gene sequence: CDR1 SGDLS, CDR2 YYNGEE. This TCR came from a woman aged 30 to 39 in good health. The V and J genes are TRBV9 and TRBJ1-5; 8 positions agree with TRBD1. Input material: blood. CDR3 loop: CASSVTGGPQHF. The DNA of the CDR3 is TGTGCCAGCAGCGTAACAGGGGGTCCCCAGCATTTT.